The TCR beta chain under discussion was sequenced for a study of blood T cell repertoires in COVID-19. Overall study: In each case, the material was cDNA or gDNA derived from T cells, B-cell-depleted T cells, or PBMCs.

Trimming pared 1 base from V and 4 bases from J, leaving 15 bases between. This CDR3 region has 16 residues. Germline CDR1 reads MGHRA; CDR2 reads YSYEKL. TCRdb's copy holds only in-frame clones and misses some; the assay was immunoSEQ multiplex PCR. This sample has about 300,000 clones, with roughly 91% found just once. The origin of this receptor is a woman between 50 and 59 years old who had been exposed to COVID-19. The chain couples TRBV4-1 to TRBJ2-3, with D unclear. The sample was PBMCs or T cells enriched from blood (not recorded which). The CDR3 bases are TGCGCCAGCAGCCAAGTAGAGGCAGAGGTTTCAGATACGCAGTATTTT. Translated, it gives CASSQVEAEVSDTQYF.